Following are 30 T cell receptor beta chains from one sample sequenced in a study of vaccination and CD4 T cells after COVID-19 (dated by TCRdb to about 2022). Libraries were prepared through PCR. The sequencing machine was an Illumina iSeq 100. DNA from cultured CD4+ T cells underwent TCR sequencing with the Oncomine TCR Beta short-read assay at the Johns Hopkins FTIC core. The public reads were quality trimmed at Q25 with fastp and then assembled into clones with MiXCR by TCRdb, keeping productive beta chains. Each entry is one CDR3 protein sequence, shown with its most common DNA and genes. The sample profile shows about 22,000 distinct CDR3 sequences; under 60% of them were found once. Of the sample, approximately 9% falls within the top ten clones. The sample's treatment or condition label is to be understood as: roughly nine-day PBMC culture with coronavirus spike peptide pools or control peptides (ViraFEST assay).

These receptors have no known antigen. The sequencing sample was made of CD4+ T cells from blood, cultured in vitro. The receptors originated from a human donor who had recovered from COVID-19.

This chain joins TRBV28 and TRBJ1-2; no firm D call. The V end was cut by 5 bases, the J end by 2 bases, with 6 bases between. This CDR3 has 12 residues. In germline, CDR1 is MDHEN, CDR2 SYDVKM. In nucleotides, the CDR3 is TGTGCCAGCAGTCCCCCAAACTATGGCTACACCTTC. Its translation: CASSPPNYGYTF.

This chain uses TRBV7-3 with TRBJ2-3, with D possibly TRBD2 on 6 matching bases. V was shortened by 5 bases and J by 3 bases, with 15 bases between the two germline ends. The CDR3 runs 15 residues. The germline V gene encodes CDR1 SGHTA and CDR2 FQGTGA. CDR3 DNA: TGTGCCAGCAGCCAAGCACTCGGGGGTACAGATACGCAGTATTTT. Amino acid sequence: CASSQALGGTDTQYF.

This clonotype was observed a handful of times. The V gene is TRBV20-1, the J gene TRBJ1-2; TRBD1 might be the D (5 bases). The CDR3 has 14 amino acids. Germline loops: CDR1 DFQATT, CDR2 SNEGSKA (reference sequence). V was shortened by 5 bases and J by 8 bases, with 21 bases between the two germline ends. The CDR3 region has the DNA TGCAGTGCTCCAACCGGAGGGGCAGTGAGCGGCTACACCTTC. Residues: CSAPTGGAVSGYTF.

The genes are TRBV10-3 and TRBJ2-5, with 7 bases aligning to TRBD1. Germline V CDR1 and CDR2: ENHRY, SYGVKD. The CDR3 runs to 12 residues. V trimming: 11 bases; J trimming: 4 bases; junction bases outside the gene matches: 7. CDR3 coding DNA: TGTGCCGCCACAGGGGATCGAGAGACCCAGTACTTC. It specifies CAATGDRETQYF.

The chain carries TRBV20-1 and TRBJ2-5; D may match TRBD1 or TRBD2 (6 bases each). Trimming removed 3 bases at V and 4 bases at J, with 15 bases between. Germline loops: CDR1 DFQATT, CDR2 SNEGSKA (reference sequence). This CDR3 is built from 14 residues. The CDR3 loop reads CSARGGGGRETQYF. As DNA, the CDR3 is TGCAGTGCTAGGGGGGGCGGAGGACGAGAGACCCAGTACTTC.

CDR3 nucleotide sequence: TGTGCCAGCAGTCGACCGCACACCGGGGAGCTGTTTTTT. This translates into CASSRPHTGELFF. The chain has TRBV11-3 and TRBJ2-2; no clear D gene. The CDR3 is made up of 13 amino acids. V shed 6 bases and J shed 3 bases, with 8 bases lying between them. In germline, CDR1 is SGHNT, CDR2 YENEEA.

The chain combines TRBV2 with TRBJ1-1, with TRBD1 matching over 10 bases. CDR3 size: 13 residues. After removal of 6 bases from V and 5 bases from J, the junction contained 3 bases not matched to a gene. The germline gives CDR1 SNHLY, CDR2 FYNNEI. The DNA of the CDR3 is TGTGCCAGCAGGAGGGACAGGGGAACTGAAGCTTTCTTT. Translated, it gives CASRRDRGTEAFF.

The chain combines TRBV20-1 with TRBJ1-1; D gene ambiguous. The length of the CDR3 is 14 residues. CDR1 DFQATT and CDR2 SNEGSKA come from the germline V gene (reference sequence). V gave up 6 bases and J gave up 1 base, with 15 bases separating them. Here the CDR3 reads CSASPQTGNTEAFF. DNA for the CDR3: TGCAGTGCCTCACCCCAGACGGGGAACACTGAAGCTTTCTTT.

The J gene is TRBJ2-3, the V gene TRBV20-1, with TRBD2 matching over 9 bases. The V gene's germline CDR1 is DFQATT and CDR2 SNEGSKA (reference sequence). J gave up 6 bases and V 4 bases, and 11 bases lay outside the gene matches. This CDR3 has 15 residues. The CDR3 sequence: CSATNPTSGLDTQYF. The CDR3 DNA reads TGCAGTGCTACAAACCCGACTAGCGGTCTCGATACGCAGTATTTT.

The genes are TRBV29-1 and TRBJ1-1, with TRBD1 matching over 11 bases. The ends lost 7 bases at V and 2 bases at J; junction bases unmatched: 3. CDR3 length equals 13 residues. CDR1 is SQVTM, CDR2 ANQGSEA, per germline. CDR3 in amino acids: CSARTGGNTEAFF. CDR3 sequence (DNA): TGCAGCGCGAGGACAGGGGGCAACACTGAAGCTTTCTTT.

This chain joins TRBV20-1 and TRBJ2-2; D is perhaps TRBD1 (5 bases). Germline CDR1 reads DFQATT; CDR2 reads SNEGSKA (reference sequence). This CDR3 is built from 18 residues. V lost 0 bases, J lost 2 bases, and 19 bases lay in between. CDR3 DNA: TGCAGTGCTAGAGATCATAGGTCGGGTAGGGGAAACACCGGGGAGCTGTTTTTT. Encoded protein: CSARDHRSGRGNTGELFF.

In DNA, the CDR3 is TGCAGTGCTCGGGACAGCCTTGGGTACACTGAAGCTTTCTTT. Its translation is CSARDSLGYTEAFF. The V gene is TRBV20-1, the J gene TRBJ1-1; the match to TRBD1 covers 7 bases. This CDR3 has 14 residues. The ends lost 5 bases at V and 3 bases at J; junction bases unmatched: 9. The V gene's germline CDR1 is DFQATT and CDR2 SNEGSKA (reference sequence).

V usage is TRBV20-1 and J usage is TRBJ1-2; perhaps TRBD1 as D (5 bases). The CDR3 is 14 residues long. The V end lost 5 bases, the J end lost 8 bases, and 21 bases lay between the germline ends. Germline V gives CDR1 DFQATT, CDR2 SNEGSKA (reference sequence). CDR3: CSAELPTGPGGYTF. The CDR3 DNA is TGCAGTGCTGAACTACCAACAGGTCCGGGGGGCTACACCTTC.

The rearrangement links TRBV2 to TRBJ2-1; D is ambiguous. The CDR3 runs to 14 residues. Germline values: CDR1 SNHLY, CDR2 FYNNEI. Trimming removed 5 bases at V and 1 base at J, with 9 bases between. The DNA for the CDR3 is TGTGCCAGCAGTAAGGCCCAGTCCTACAATGAGCAGTTCTTC. It yields the protein CASSKAQSYNEQFF.

There are a few counts of this clonotype. The chain combines TRBV20-1 with TRBJ2-5; D is unresolved. Germline V gives CDR1 DFQATT, CDR2 SNEGSKA (reference sequence). This CDR3 has 14 residues. The V end lost 5 bases, the J end lost 2 bases, and 15 bases lay between the germline ends. The CDR3 loop is CSAPDQLGQETQYF. CDR3 bases: TGCAGTGCTCCGGACCAGCTAGGGCAAGAGACCCAGTACTTC.

The rearrangement uses TRBV6-2 or TRBV6-3 and TRBJ1-1, with 7 nucleotides matching TRBD1. The V gene end was trimmed by 4 bases and the J gene end by 9 bases; junction bases not matched to a gene: 11. The CDR3 extends over 14 amino acids. CDR1 and CDR2 from the germline V gene are MNHEY and SVGEGT. CDR3 amino acids: CASSLQGIRRKAFF. The CDR3 DNA reads TGTGCCAGCAGTTTACAGGGGATCCGTCGGAAAGCTTTCTTT.

The rearrangement joins TRBV7-9 to TRBJ2-2; D is unresolved. This CDR3 contains 12 residues. Germline V CDR1 and CDR2: SEHNR, FQNEAQ (reference sequence). Trimming removed 4 bases from V and 8 bases from J, with 8 bases in between. This chain's CDR3 is CASSSPSGELFF. The CDR3 DNA sequence: TGTGCCAGCAGCTCCCCCAGTGGGGAGCTGTTTTTT.

Points on this clonotype: The CDR3 does not end in the conserved phenylalanine or tryptophan, so this is likely a read error. The chain carries TRBV27 and TRBJ1-2; possible D gene TRBD1, 6 bases. Trimming removed 6 bases from V and 4 bases from J, with 15 bases in between. CDR1 and CDR2 (germline): MNHEY, SMNVEV (reference sequence). This CDR3 spans 14 amino acids. CDR3 sequence: CASRLQGGGYGYTL. CDR3 in DNA: TGTGCCAGCAGACTACAGGGTGGCGGCTATGGCTACACCCTC.

V is TRBV20-1 and J is TRBJ2-7; TRBD2 might be the D (6 bases). Trimming left V 6 bases short and J 0 bases short, with 15 bases between. From germline, CDR1 is DFQATT and CDR2 SNEGSKA (reference sequence). The length of the CDR3 is 14 residues. CDR3 sequence: CSALLPGASYEQYF. The CDR3 nucleotides read TGCAGTGCCCTCTTGCCGGGAGCCTCCTACGAGCAGTACTTC.

The V call is TRBV5-6, the J call TRBJ1-1; the match to TRBD1 covers 7 bases. Trimming cost V 0 bases and J 5 bases; bases outside gene matches: 7. Germline-derived CDR1 and CDR2 are SGHDT and YYEEEE. The CDR3 spans 15 residues. The CDR3: CASSLEYRGGTEAFF. The DNA for the CDR3 is TGTGCCAGCAGCTTGGAGTACAGGGGAGGAACTGAAGCTTTCTTT.

The genes are TRBV3-1 and TRBJ1-2, with D perhaps TRBD1 (5 bases). There are 14 residues in the CDR3. Germline loops: CDR1 LGHDT, CDR2 YNNKEL (reference sequence). Trimming removed 5 bases at V and 8 bases at J, with 18 bases between. In DNA, the CDR3 is TGTGCCAGCAGCTCGCAGGGAGGGGTAGACGGCTACACCTTC. Encoded protein: CASSSQGGVDGYTF.

The V and J genes are TRBV19 and TRBJ2-2; D gene uncertain. V was clipped by 3 bases and J by 9 bases, with 5 bases between them. The CDR3 is 11 amino acids. Germline CDR1 is LNHDA and CDR2 is SQIVND (reference sequence). The CDR3 DNA reads as TGTGCCAGTAGTATTGACAGGGAGCTGTTTTTT. It translates to CASSIDRELFF.

CDR3 sequence: CASSPGTSGRPDTQYF. The CDR3 region has the DNA TGTGCCAGCAGCCCGGGGACTAGCGGGAGGCCAGATACGCAGTATTTT. V and J are TRBV11-2 and TRBJ2-3; 15 bases align to TRBD2. CDR1 is SGHAT and CDR2 is FQNNGV in the germline V gene. The junction had 4 bases not matched to a gene; V was cut back by 5 bases and J by 4 bases. The CDR3 extends over 16 amino acids.

A few counts support this clonotype. V is TRBV6-1 and J is TRBJ1-5; D unresolved. Germline values: CDR1 MNHNS, CDR2 SASEGT. Trimming removed 10 bases at V and 5 bases at J, with 12 bases between. The CDR3 is 12 residues long. As DNA, the CDR3 is TGTGCCACCGGTCGGGTATATCAGCCCCAGCATTTT. Its protein is CATGRVYQPQHF.

This clonotype was detected only a few times. V is TRBV19 and J is TRBJ1-5; D might be TRBD1 (5 bases). Germline V gene lookup returns CDR1 LNHDA and CDR2 SQIVND (reference sequence). The CDR3 length is 15 residues. The germline V and J ends were trimmed by 3 bases and 5 bases, with 14 bases remaining between them. In nucleotides, the CDR3 is TGTGCCAGTAGTATCGCTGGGGCCATCTATCAGCCCCAGCATTTT. This encodes CASSIAGAIYQPQHF.

The V and J genes are TRBV6-4 and TRBJ2-1; 9 bases are a match to TRBD2. The V gene end was trimmed by 5 bases and the J gene end by 8 bases; junction bases not matched to a gene: 7. The CDR3 consists of 14 residues. Germline loops: CDR1 MRHNA, CDR2 SNTAGT. As DNA, the CDR3 is TGTGCCAGCAGTTCTAGCGGGATGGGCGATGAGCAGTTCTTC. It codes for CASSSSGMGDEQFF.

The chain employs TRBV27 and TRBJ2-5; 9 positions agree with TRBD1. Looked up from germline, CDR1 is MNHEY and CDR2 is SMNVEV (reference sequence). The CDR3 contains 14 residues. V lost 4 bases and J lost 3; bases outside the gene matches: 3. This CDR3 reads CASSSRTGEETQYF. CDR3 sequence (DNA): TGTGCCAGCAGTTCCCGGACAGGGGAAGAGACCCAGTACTTC.

There are a few counts of this clonotype. The rearrangement uses TRBV30 and TRBJ1-5; no firm D call. Germline values: CDR1 GTSNPN, CDR2 SVGIG (reference sequence). Between the trimmed V and J ends, which lost 2 bases and 2 bases, there was a span of 7 bases. The CDR3 contains 13 residues. For the CDR3, the DNA is TGTGCCTGGAGTATTAGGGGCAATCAGCCCCAGCATTTT. Amino acid sequence: CAWSIRGNQPQHF.

V and J are TRBV6-4 and TRBJ2-1, with TRBD2 matching 8 bases. Germline V lookup: CDR1 MRHNA, CDR2 SNTAGT. The junction had 6 bases not matched to a gene; V was cut back by 4 bases and J by 7 bases. The CDR3 length is 14 residues. The CDR3 DNA reads as TGTGCCAGCAGTGTTTCGGGAGGGAGGAATGAGCAGTTCTTC. This encodes CASSVSGGRNEQFF.

In its sample, this clonotype was seen a few times. V and J are TRBV7-6 and TRBJ2-5, with 11 bases identical to TRBD2. J was trimmed by 0 bases and V by 4 bases; bases with no gene match: 7. CDR1 is SGHVS and CDR2 is FNYEAQ in the germline V gene. The CDR3 contains 17 residues. CDR3 amino acids: CASSSVSGRGYQETQYF. The DNA of the CDR3 is TGTGCCAGCAGCTCAGTTAGCGGGAGGGGGTACCAAGAGACCCAGTACTTC.